This TCR beta chain was observed in a study of T cells in Graves' hyperthyroidism and ophthalmopathy. It was RNA transcripts that yielded the amplified TCR beta CDR3 regions. RT-PCR in the first round (using the HTBI primer set) targeted the TCR CDR3. TCRdb independently ran MiXCR on the multiplex PCR reads; one entry per CDR3 protein. The table shows around 200,000 distinct CDR3 sequences, with about 16% occurring only once. The V segment lost 5 bases and the J segment 2 bases; nucleotides outside the gene matches: 7. The CDR3 loop spans 16 amino acids. From germline, CDR1 is SGHTA and CDR2 FQGNSA. Absence of ophthalmopathy progression within 18 months defined stable Graves' hyperthyroidism. The study enrolled patients aged 18 to 65 with newly diagnosed hyperthyroidism of under 2 months' duration. Investigators excluded patients with uncontrolled infection, other autoimmune disease, pregnancy or lactation.

J is TRBJ1-3 and V is TRBV7-2; 9 bases match TRBD1. The sequence came from a man aged 40-49 years with Graves' hyperthyroidism. Sequenced sample: blood. The CDR3: CASSNRQGVTGNTIYF. DNA of the CDR3: TGTGCCAGCAGCAACCGACAGGGGGTAACTGGAAACACCATATATTTT.